Here is one T cell receptor beta chain with its context. The data are from a study of blood T cell repertoires in COVID-19. The method was immunoSEQ multiplex PCR; TCRdb's version includes in-frame clones alone and lacks a portion of them. Among approximately 74,000 clones listed, approximately 90% were seen once. The receptor was derived from a woman aged 60-75 years with active COVID-19. What was sequenced was peripheral blood.

CDR3 sequence: CASKQDRANTEAFF. The CDR3 bases are TGTGCCAGCAAACAGGACCGGGCGAACACTGAAGCTTTCTTT. V and J are TRBV27 and TRBJ1-1; TRBD1 is a possible D gene (5 bases). CDR1 and CDR2 from the germline V gene are MNHEY and SMNVEV (reference sequence). V was shortened by 7 bases and J by 1 base, with 13 bases between the two germline ends. CDR3 size: 14 residues.